This entry lists 3 T cell receptor beta chains sequenced from one sample in a study of T cells in Graves' hyperthyroidism and ophthalmopathy. Using RNA transcripts as the source, TCR beta CDR3 regions were amplified. HTBI primers were the set used in a first-round RT-PCR of the TCR CDR3. TCRdb itself ran the multiplex PCR reads through MiXCR, one entry per CDR3 protein. The sample lists a few hundred thousand distinct CDR3 sequences; approximately 15% were seen once. The sequencing input was blood. The origin of the receptors is a woman aged 18 to 35 with Graves' hyperthyroidism.

At least ten counts were recorded for this clonotype. The rearrangement joins TRBV13 to TRBJ1-2; TRBD1 matches at 8 bases. With V trimmed by 4 bases and J by 4 bases, 5 bases remained unmatched. The V gene's germline CDR1 is PRHDT and CDR2 FYEKMQ (reference sequence). This CDR3 has 14 amino acids. CDR3 DNA: TGTGCCAGCAGCTCACGGACAGGGACCTATGGCTACACCTTC. This gives the protein CASSSRTGTYGYTF. The complete variable domain, with remaining parts taken from reference TRBV13 and TRBJ1-2, reads AAGVIQSPRHLIKEKRETATLKCYPIPRHDTVYWYQQGPGQDPQFLISFYEKMQSDKGSIPDRFSAQQFSDYHSELNMSSLELGDSALYFCASSSRTGTYGYTFGSGTRLTVV.

With regard to this clonotype: A much larger clone is a single base away; this may be a read error. This chain uses TRBV5-1 with TRBJ1-1, with 10 bases matching TRBD1. CDR1 and CDR2 (germline): SGHRS, YFSETQ. J was trimmed by 4 bases and V by 4 bases; bases with no gene match: 10. The CDR3 contains 16 residues. CDR3 in amino acids: CASSPGTGVTSTEAFF. In nucleotides, the CDR3 is TGCGCCAGCAGCCCCGGGACAGGGGTAACGAGCACTGAAGCTTTCTTT.

At least ten counts were recorded for this clonotype. The chain is built from TRBV5-1 and TRBJ1-6; 7 nucleotides agree with TRBD1. J lost 9 bases, V lost 0 bases, and 6 bases had no gene match. Germline assignment: CDR1 SGHRS and CDR2 YFSETQ. The CDR3 extends over 15 amino acids. CDR3 residues: CASSLEVRGTSPLHF. The CDR3 region has the DNA TGCGCCAGCAGCTTGGAAGTCAGGGGGACTTCACCCCTCCACTTT.